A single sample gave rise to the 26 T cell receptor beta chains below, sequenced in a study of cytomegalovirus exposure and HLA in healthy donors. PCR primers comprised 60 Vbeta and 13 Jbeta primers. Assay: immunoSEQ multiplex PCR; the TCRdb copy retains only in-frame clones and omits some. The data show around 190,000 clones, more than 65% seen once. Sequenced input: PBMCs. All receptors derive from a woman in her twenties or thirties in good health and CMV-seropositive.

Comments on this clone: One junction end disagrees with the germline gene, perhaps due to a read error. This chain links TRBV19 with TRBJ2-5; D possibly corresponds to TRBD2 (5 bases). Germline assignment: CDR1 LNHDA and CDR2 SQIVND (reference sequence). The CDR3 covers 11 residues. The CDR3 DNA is TGTGCCAGTAGTATGTTCCTAGCCTCGAACTTC. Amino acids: CASSMFLASNF.

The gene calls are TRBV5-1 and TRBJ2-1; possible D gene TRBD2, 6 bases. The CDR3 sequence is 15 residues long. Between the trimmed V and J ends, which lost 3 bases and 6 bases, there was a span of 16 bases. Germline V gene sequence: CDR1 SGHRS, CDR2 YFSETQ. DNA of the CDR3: TGCGCCAGCAGCTCGTCTGCCGGGACTCTCAATGAGCAGTTCTTC. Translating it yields CASSSSAGTLNEQFF.

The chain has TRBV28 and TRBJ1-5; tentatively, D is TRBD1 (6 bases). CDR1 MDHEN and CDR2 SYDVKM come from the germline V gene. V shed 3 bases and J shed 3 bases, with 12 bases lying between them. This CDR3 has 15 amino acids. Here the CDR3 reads CASSFPGGINQPQHF. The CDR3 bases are TGTGCCAGCAGTTTTCCGGGGGGCATCAATCAGCCCCAGCATTTT.

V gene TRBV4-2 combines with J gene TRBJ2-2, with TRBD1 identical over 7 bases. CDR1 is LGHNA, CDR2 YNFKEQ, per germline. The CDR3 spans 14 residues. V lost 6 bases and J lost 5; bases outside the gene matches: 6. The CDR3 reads CASRGDSWTGELFF. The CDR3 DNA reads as TGTGCCAGCAGAGGGGACAGTTGGACCGGGGAGCTGTTTTTT.

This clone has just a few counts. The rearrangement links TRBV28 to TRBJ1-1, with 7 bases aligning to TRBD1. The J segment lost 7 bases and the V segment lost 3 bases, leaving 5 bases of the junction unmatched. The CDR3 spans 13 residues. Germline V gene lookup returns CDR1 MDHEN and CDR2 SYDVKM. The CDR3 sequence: CASSFQGVIEAFF. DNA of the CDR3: TGTGCCAGCAGTTTTCAGGGGGTCATTGAAGCTTTCTTT.

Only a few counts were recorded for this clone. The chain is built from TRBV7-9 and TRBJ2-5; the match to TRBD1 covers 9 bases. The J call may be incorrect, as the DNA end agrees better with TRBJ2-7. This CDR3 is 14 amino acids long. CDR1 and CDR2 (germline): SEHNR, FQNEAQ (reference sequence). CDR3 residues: CASSRGTGTYEQYF. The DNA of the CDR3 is TGTGCCAGCAGCCGTGGGACAGGGACCTACGAGCAGTACTTC.

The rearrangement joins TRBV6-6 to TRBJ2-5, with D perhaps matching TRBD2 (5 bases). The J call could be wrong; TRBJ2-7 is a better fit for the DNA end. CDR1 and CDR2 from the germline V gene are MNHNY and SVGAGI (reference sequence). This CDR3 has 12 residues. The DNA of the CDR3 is TGTGCCAGCAGTGGACTTTCCTACGAGCAGTACTTC. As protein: CASSGLSYEQYF.

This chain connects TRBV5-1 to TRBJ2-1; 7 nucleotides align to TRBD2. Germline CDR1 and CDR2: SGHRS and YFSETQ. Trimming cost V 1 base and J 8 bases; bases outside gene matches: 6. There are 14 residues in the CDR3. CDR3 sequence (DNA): TGCGCCAGCAGCTTGCCTAGCGGTTATTATGAGCAGTTCTTC. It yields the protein CASSLPSGYYEQFF.

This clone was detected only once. CDR3 protein: CASHISGQGSNYGYTF. For the CDR3, the DNA is TGTGCCAGCCACATATCCGGGCAGGGATCGAACTATGGCTACACCTTC. V is TRBV28 and J is TRBJ1-2; maybe TRBD1 (5 bases). This CDR3 is 16 amino acids long. Germline V lookup: CDR1 MDHEN, CDR2 SYDVKM. Deletions cut 8 bases from V and 2 bases from J, with 21 bases between.

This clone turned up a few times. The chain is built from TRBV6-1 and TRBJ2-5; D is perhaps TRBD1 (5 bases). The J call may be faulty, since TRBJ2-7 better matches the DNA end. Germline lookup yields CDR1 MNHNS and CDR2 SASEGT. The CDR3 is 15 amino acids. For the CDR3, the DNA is TGTGCCAGCAGTGAAGGTGGGCAGGGAAGCCACGAGCAGTACTTC. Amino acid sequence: CASSEGGQGSHEQYF.

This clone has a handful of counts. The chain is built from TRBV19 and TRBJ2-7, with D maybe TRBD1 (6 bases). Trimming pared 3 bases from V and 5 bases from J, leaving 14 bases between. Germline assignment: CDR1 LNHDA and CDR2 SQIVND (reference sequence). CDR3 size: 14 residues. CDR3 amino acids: CASSIATGTNEQYF. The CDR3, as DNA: TGTGCCAGTAGTATCGCAACAGGGACGAACGAGCAGTACTTC. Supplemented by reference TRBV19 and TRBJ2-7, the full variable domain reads DGGITQSPKYLFRKEGQNVTLSCEQNLNHDAMYWYRQDPGQGLRLIYYSQIVNDFQKGDIAEGYSVSREKKESFPLTVTSAQKNPTAFYLCASSIATGTNEQYFGPGTRLTVT.

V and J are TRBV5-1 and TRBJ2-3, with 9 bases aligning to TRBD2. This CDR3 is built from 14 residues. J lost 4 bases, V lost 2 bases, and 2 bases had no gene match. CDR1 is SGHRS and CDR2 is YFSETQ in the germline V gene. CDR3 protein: CASSLAGGPDTQYF. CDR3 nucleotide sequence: TGCGCCAGCAGCTTAGCGGGAGGTCCAGATACGCAGTATTTT.

CDR3 sequence (DNA): TGTGCCAGCAGTCCCCGACTAGCGGGAGGTGACGAGCAGTACTTC. It is translated as CASSPRLAGGDEQYF. V usage is TRBV6-5 and J usage is TRBJ2-7, with 13 bases that match TRBD2. Germline loops: CDR1 MNHEY, CDR2 SVGAGI. The CDR3 spans 15 residues. The V and J ends lost 5 bases and 5 bases, in that order; junction bases with no gene match: 6.

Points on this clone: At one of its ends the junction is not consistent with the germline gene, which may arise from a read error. The CDR3 here is CSSSSSNVPRAEQFF. The CDR3 DNA reads TGTTCCAGCAGCTCCTCCAACGTCCCTAGAGCGGAGCAGTTCTTC. This chain connects TRBV7-9 to TRBJ2-1; D is unclear. The CDR3 contains 15 residues. The germline V gene encodes CDR1 SEHNR and CDR2 FQNEAQ (reference sequence).

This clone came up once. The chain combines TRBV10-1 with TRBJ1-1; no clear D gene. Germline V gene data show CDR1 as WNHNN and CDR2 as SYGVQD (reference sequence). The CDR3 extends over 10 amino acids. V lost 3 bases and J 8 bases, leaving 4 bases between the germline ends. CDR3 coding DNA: TGCGCCAGCAGTGACGGGGAAGCTTTCTTT. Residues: CASSDGEAFF.

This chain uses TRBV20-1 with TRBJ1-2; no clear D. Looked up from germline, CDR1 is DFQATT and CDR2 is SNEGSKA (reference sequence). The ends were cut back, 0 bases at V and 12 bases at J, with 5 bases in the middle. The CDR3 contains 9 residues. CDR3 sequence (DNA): TGCAGTGCTAGAGATCCAGACACCTTC. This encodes CSARDPDTF.

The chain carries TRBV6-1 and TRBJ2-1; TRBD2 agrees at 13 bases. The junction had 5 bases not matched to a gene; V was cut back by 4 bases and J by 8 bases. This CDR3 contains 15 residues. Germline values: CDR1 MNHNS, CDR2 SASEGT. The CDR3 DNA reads TGTGCCAGCAGTGGACGGACTAGCGGGAGCGATGAGCAGTTCTTC. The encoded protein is CASSGRTSGSDEQFF.

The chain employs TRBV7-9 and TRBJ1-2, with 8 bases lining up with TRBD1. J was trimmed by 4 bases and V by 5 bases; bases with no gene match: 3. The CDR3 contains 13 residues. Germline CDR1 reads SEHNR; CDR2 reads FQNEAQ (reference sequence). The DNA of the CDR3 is TGTGCCAGCAGCACGGGACAGGTCTATGGCTACACCTTC. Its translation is CASSTGQVYGYTF.

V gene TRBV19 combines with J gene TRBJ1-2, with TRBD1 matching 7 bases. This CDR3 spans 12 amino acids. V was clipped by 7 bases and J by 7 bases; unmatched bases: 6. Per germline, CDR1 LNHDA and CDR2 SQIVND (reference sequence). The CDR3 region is CASKTGSLGYTF. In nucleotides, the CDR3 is TGTGCCAGTAAGACAGGGAGTCTTGGCTACACCTTC.

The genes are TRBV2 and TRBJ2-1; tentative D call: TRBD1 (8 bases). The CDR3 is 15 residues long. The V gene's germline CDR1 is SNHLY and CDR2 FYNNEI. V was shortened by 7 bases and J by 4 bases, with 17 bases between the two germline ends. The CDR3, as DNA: TGTGCCAGCAAGACAAACAGGGGGGGATACAATGAGCAGTTCTTC. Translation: CASKTNRGGYNEQFF.

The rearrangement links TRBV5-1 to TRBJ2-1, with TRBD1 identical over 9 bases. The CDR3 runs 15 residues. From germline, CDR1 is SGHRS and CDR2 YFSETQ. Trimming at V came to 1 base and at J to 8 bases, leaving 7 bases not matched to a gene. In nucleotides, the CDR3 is TGCGCCAGCAGCTTGTGGGACAGGGTTAGTGATGAGCAGTTCTTC. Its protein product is CASSLWDRVSDEQFF.

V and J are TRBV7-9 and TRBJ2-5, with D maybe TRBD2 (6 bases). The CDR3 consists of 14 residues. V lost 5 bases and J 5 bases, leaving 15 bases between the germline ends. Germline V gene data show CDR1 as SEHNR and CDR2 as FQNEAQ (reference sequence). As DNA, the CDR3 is TGTGCCAGCAGCAAAGGAGGGGTTGGGGAGACCCAGTACTTC. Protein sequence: CASSKGGVGETQYF.

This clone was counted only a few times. The DNA of the CDR3 is TGTGCCAGCAGTTACGCGAATCCAGATACGCAGTATTTT. Its protein product is CASSYANPDTQYF. The chain recombines TRBV6-6 with TRBJ2-3; D uncertain. Deletions cut 2 bases from V and 4 bases from J, with 7 bases between. Germline V lookup: CDR1 MNHNY, CDR2 SVGAGI (reference sequence). This CDR3 region has 13 residues.

This chain's CDR3 is CASSLGYGQNKQYF. CDR3 sequence (DNA): TGTGCCAGCAGCTTGGGTTACGGACAGAATAAGCAGTACTTC. The chain links TRBV5-4 to TRBJ2-7, with TRBD1 as a possible D gene (6 bases). This CDR3 is 14 amino acids long. Trimming shortened V by 0 bases and J by 8 bases, and 15 bases separated the two germline ends. Per the germline V gene, CDR1 is SGHNT and CDR2 is YYREEE (reference sequence).

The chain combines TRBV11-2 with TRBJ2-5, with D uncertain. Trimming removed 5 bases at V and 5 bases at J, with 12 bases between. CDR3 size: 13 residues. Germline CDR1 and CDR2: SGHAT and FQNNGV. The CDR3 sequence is CASSPFIFETQYF. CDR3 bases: TGTGCCAGCAGCCCCTTTATTTTTGAGACCCAGTACTTC.

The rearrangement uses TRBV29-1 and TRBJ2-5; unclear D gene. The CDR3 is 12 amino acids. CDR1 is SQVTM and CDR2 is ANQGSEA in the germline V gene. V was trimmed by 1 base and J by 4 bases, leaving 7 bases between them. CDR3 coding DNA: TGCAGCGTTGAAGCCCCTCGAGAGACCCAGTACTTC. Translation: CSVEAPRETQYF.